The 28 T cell receptor beta chains given below trace back to one sample, sequenced in a study of metastatic and nonmetastatic thyroid tumors. No patient had received any treatment before thyroid surgery. TCRdb reanalyzed the PCR reads via MiXCR. Of about 36,000 clones in the sample, around 20% were seen once. The sequenced sample was blood. The receptors were sampled from a female donor with papillary thyroid cancer or a benign thyroid nodule (not recorded which). Some clones in this sample may be carry-over from other donors' samples.

Ten or more counts support this clone. J is TRBJ2-2 and V is TRBV19, with 7 bases lining up with TRBD2. The J segment lost 6 bases and the V segment lost 10 bases, leaving 14 bases of the junction unmatched. The CDR3 spans 15 residues. CDR1 is LNHDA and CDR2 is SQIVND in the germline V gene (reference sequence). CDR3 DNA: TGTGCCACGGGGGGTGGAGGCGGGTACTCCGGGGAGCTGTTTTTT. This sequence encodes CATGGGGGYSGELFF.

This clone was picked up many times. This sequence joins TRBV6-4 and TRBJ2-3; D is unresolved. CDR1 and CDR2 from the germline V gene are MRHNA and SNTAGT. CDR3 length: 15 residues. V lost 1 base, J lost 4 bases, and 12 bases lay in between. CDR3 region: CASSDLTGSSDTQYF. The CDR3 DNA follows: TGTGCCAGCAGTGACTTAACGGGCTCATCAGATACGCAGTATTTT.

V and J are TRBV20-1 and TRBJ2-1; 8 positions agree with TRBD2. The CDR3 runs 14 residues. Germline lookup yields CDR1 DFQATT and CDR2 SNEGSKA (reference sequence). After removal of 3 bases from V and 7 bases from J, the junction contained 8 bases not matched to a gene. CDR3: CSARGLEGLNEQFF. In DNA, the CDR3 is TGCAGTGCTAGGGGACTAGAGGGTCTAAATGAGCAGTTCTTC.

This clone was observed a few times. The chain combines TRBV28 with TRBJ1-1; possible D gene TRBD1, 6 bases. Germline V gene data show CDR1 as MDHEN and CDR2 as SYDVKM. Trimming stripped 7 bases from V and 0 bases from J, with 18 bases between. The CDR3 consists of 16 residues. CDR3 sequence reads: CASIRIGGSMNTEAFF. CDR3 coding DNA: TGTGCCAGCATAAGGATAGGGGGGTCAATGAACACTGAAGCTTTCTTT.

This clone occurred many times. The chain recombines TRBV12-3 or TRBV12-4 with TRBJ2-3, with TRBD1 matching over 7 bases. CDR3 length: 16 amino acids. V was pared by 5 bases and J by 0 bases, with 8 bases of the junction left unmatched. CDR3 sequence: CASSPNPGQSTDTQYF. The CDR3 bases are TGTGCCAGCAGTCCTAACCCGGGACAGAGCACAGATACGCAGTATTTT.

As for this clone: The conserved final phenylalanine or tryptophan is absent from the CDR3, which likely points to a read error. The DNA is left out, because the CDR3 cannot be placed on it with certainty; the CDR3 is given as TCRdb lists it. The chain couples TRBV6-1 to TRBJ1-1. Germline values: CDR1 MNHNS, CDR2 SASEGT. The CDR3 region is 10 residues in length, termini included. The CDR3 region is CASRVTEALL.

The chain links TRBV18 to TRBJ2-1, with D possibly called TRBD1 or TRBD2 (7 bases each). The CDR3 loop spans 16 amino acids. V was shortened by 3 bases and J by 7 bases, with 19 bases between the two germline ends. Germline V gene lookup returns CDR1 KGHSH and CDR2 LQKENI. CDR3 DNA sequence: TGTGCCAGCTCACCTCGGGACAGATCACTAGCGAATGAGCAGTTCTTC. Its translation: CASSPRDRSLANEQFF. Full variable domain (outside the CDR3, taken from reference TRBV18 and TRBJ2-1): NAGVMQNPRHLVRRRGQEARLRCSPMKGHSHVYWYRQLPEEGLKFMVYLQKENIIDESGMPKERFSAEFPKEGPSILRIQQVVRGDSAAYFCASSPRDRSLANEQFFGPGTRLTVL.

This clone was observed at least ten times. V gene TRBV19 combines with J gene TRBJ1-3; D is possibly TRBD1 (5 bases). Germline V CDR1 and CDR2: LNHDA, SQIVND (reference sequence). This CDR3 region has 13 residues. The V and J ends lost 5 bases and 2 bases respectively, with 7 bases between them. CDR3 amino acids: CASSRGTGNTIYF. DNA of the CDR3: TGTGCCAGTAGTCGGGGCACTGGAAACACCATATATTTT.

This clone was seen many times. This chain links TRBV11-1 with TRBJ2-7; no definite D call. CDR3 size: 17 residues. The germline CDR1 and CDR2 sequences are SGHAT and FQDESV (reference sequence). Between the trimmed V and J ends, which lost 1 base and 0 bases, there was a span of 16 bases. CDR3: CASSLENRLHNSYEQYF. As DNA, the CDR3 is TGTGCCAGCAGCTTAGAAAACAGACTCCATAACTCCTACGAGCAGTACTTC.

This clone was picked up many times. This rearrangement joins TRBV24-1 to TRBJ2-1; 8 bases align to TRBD1. This CDR3 region has 15 residues. The germline V gene has CDR1 KGHDR and CDR2 SFDVKD. J gave up 7 bases and V 3 bases, and 7 bases lay outside the gene matches. CDR3 sequence reads: CATSDPGGNGNEQFF. The CDR3 DNA sequence: TGTGCCACCAGTGATCCAGGGGGCAATGGGAATGAGCAGTTCTTC.

V gene TRBV27 combines with J gene TRBJ2-7; 12 bases are a match to TRBD2. The CDR3 is made up of 15 amino acids. Trimming removed 8 bases from V and 5 bases from J; junction bases left unmatched: 10. Germline V CDR1 and CDR2: MNHEY, SMNVEV (reference sequence). The CDR3 spells CASVPRLAGANEQYF. The CDR3 coding sequence is TGTGCCAGCGTCCCTAGACTAGCGGGAGCCAACGAGCAGTACTTC.

In its sample, this clone was seen a few times. The CDR3 coding sequence is TGTGCCAGCAGTGAAGCCAACCGGGATGAGCAGTTCTTC. Translation: CASSEANRDEQFF. This chain uses TRBV6-1 with TRBJ2-1; no definite D call. This CDR3 has 13 residues. Between the trimmed V and J ends, which lost 0 bases and 8 bases, there was a span of 8 bases. CDR1 and CDR2 (germline): MNHNS, SASEGT.

Judged by abundance, this clone is medium-sized. The identical CDR3 is also encoded by other nucleotide sequences in the sample. DNA for the CDR3: TGTGCCAGCAGTTACTCGGGAGATGATGAGCAGTTCTTC. Its protein is CASSYSGDDEQFF. The V and J genes are TRBV6-5 and TRBJ2-1; a weak D match, TRBD2 (5 bases). Germline V gene sequence: CDR1 MNHEY, CDR2 SVGAGI. V was shortened by 0 bases and J by 8 bases, with 8 bases between the two germline ends. CDR3 length: 13 residues.

V and J are TRBV24-1 and TRBJ1-1; tentative D call: TRBD1 (5 bases). Germline V lookup: CDR1 KGHDR, CDR2 SFDVKD. V shed 8 bases and J shed 2 bases, with 8 bases lying between them. The CDR3 spans 12 residues. The CDR3 sequence is CATITGNTEAFF. Here the CDR3 DNA reads TGTGCCACCATCACAGGTAACACTGAAGCTTTCTTT.

This clone was seen ten or more times. The chain uses TRBV4-1 and TRBJ2-7, with unresolved D. The germline V and J ends were trimmed by 4 bases and 3 bases, with 7 bases remaining between them. CDR3 size: 12 residues. CDR1 is MGHRA, CDR2 YSYEKL, per germline. CDR3 sequence: CASSRGNYEQYF. The CDR3 region has the DNA TGCGCCAGCAGCCGGGGTAACTACGAGCAGTACTTC.

This clone was seen many times. The chain links TRBV18 to TRBJ2-1, with 9 bases identical to TRBD1. CDR3 size: 14 residues. Germline loops: CDR1 KGHSH, CDR2 LQKENI. V trimming: 8 bases; J trimming: 7 bases; junction bases outside the gene matches: 9. CDR3 sequence: CASHRDRDANEQFF. The CDR3 nucleotides are TGTGCCAGCCACCGGGACAGGGACGCGAATGAGCAGTTCTTC.

The chain carries TRBV30 and TRBJ1-2; TRBD1 aligns across 8 bases. This CDR3 has 14 amino acids. Germline V gives CDR1 GTSNPN, CDR2 SVGIG (reference sequence). V lost 4 bases to trimming and J lost 3 bases; unmatched junction nucleotides: 7. CDR3 sequence (DNA): TGTGCCTGGACGGTCCAGGGGGCGGACTATGGCTACACCTTC. Its protein product is CAWTVQGADYGYTF.

The chain couples TRBV5-1 to TRBJ2-1; 7 nucleotides align to TRBD2. This CDR3 comprises 15 residues. Germline V gene lookup returns CDR1 SGHRS and CDR2 YFSETQ. The J segment lost 4 bases and the V segment lost 4 bases, leaving 8 bases of the junction unmatched. CDR3 loop: CASSPKAGTYNEQFF. Here the CDR3 DNA reads TGCGCCAGCAGCCCCAAAGCGGGGACTTACAATGAGCAGTTCTTC. Supplemented by reference TRBV5-1 and TRBJ2-1, the full variable domain reads KAGVTQTPRYLIKTRGQQVTLSCSPISGHRSVSWYQQTPGQGLQFLFEYFSETQRNKGNFPGRFSGRQFSNSRSEMNVSTLELGDSALYLCASSPKAGTYNEQFFGPGTRLTVL.

This clone was counted at least ten times. J is TRBJ2-1 and V is TRBV19; 7 bases fit TRBD1. CDR1 LNHDA and CDR2 SQIVND come from the germline V gene (reference sequence). The ends lost 9 bases at V and 9 bases at J; junction bases unmatched: 14. CDR3 length equals 14 residues. The CDR3 loop is CASTGLQGVGEQFF. The DNA of the CDR3 is TGTGCCAGCACGGGTTTGCAGGGGGTCGGTGAGCAGTTCTTC.

About this clone itself: Germline and junction disagree at one end, which may indicate a read error. The DNA for the CDR3 is TGCAGTTCTAGAGATGGATGGCTAGCGGGGCAAGAGACCCAGTACTTC. Encoded protein: CSSRDGWLAGQETQYF. The chain carries TRBV20-1 and TRBJ2-5, with 9 bases aligning to TRBD2. The CDR3 contains 16 residues. In germline, CDR1 is DFQATT, CDR2 SNEGSKA (reference sequence).

The chain joins TRBV2 to TRBJ1-5; possible D gene TRBD1, 5 bases. The germline gives CDR1 SNHLY, CDR2 FYNNEI. Trimming removed 7 bases from V and 5 bases from J, with 18 bases in between. There are 15 residues in the CDR3. Written as DNA, the CDR3 is TGTGCCAGCAAATTGGAAGGGGCCTGGGATCAGCCCCAGCATTTT. Its protein product is CASKLEGAWDQPQHF.

The V gene is TRBV12-3 or TRBV12-4, the J gene TRBJ2-1; D might be TRBD2 (5 bases). V lost 8 bases and J lost 1, with 12 bases in between. There are 14 residues in the CDR3. The CDR3 DNA is TGTGCCAGCCTACCGGGGAGATCCTACAATGAGCAGTTCTTC. Its protein is CASLPGRSYNEQFF.

This chain uses TRBV20-1 with TRBJ1-2; unclear D gene. The V end lost 0 bases, the J end lost 4 bases, and 12 bases lay between the germline ends. The CDR3 contains 14 residues. Germline assignment: CDR1 DFQATT and CDR2 SNEGSKA (reference sequence). The CDR3 nucleotides are TGCAGTGCTAGAGATCTAGGTTCAGGCTATGGCTACACCTTC. Protein product: CSARDLGSGYGYTF.

This clone has ten or more counts. The chain combines TRBV5-6 with TRBJ2-3; D perhaps matches TRBD2 (6 bases). Trimming left V 4 bases short and J 0 bases short, with 15 bases between. The CDR3 is 16 amino acids. Germline V gene lookup returns CDR1 SGHDT and CDR2 YYEEEE. The CDR3 bases are TGTGCCAGCAGCACCACCGGGACTTCGAGCACAGATACGCAGTATTTT. Translating gives CASSTTGTSSTDTQYF.

This clone has a count of ten or more. In the same sample, other DNA sequences code for this CDR3. The chain joins TRBV7-9 to TRBJ2-4; D not resolved. The CDR3 spans 13 residues. Deletions cut 6 bases from V and 10 bases from J, with 16 bases between. Germline CDR1 reads SEHNR; CDR2 reads FQNEAQ (reference sequence). Here the CDR3 reads CASSSHGLLIQYF. CDR3 sequence (DNA): TGTGCCAGCAGTTCTCACGGCCTCCTGATTCAGTACTTC.

This clone was seen repeatedly, ten times or more. The V and J genes are TRBV19 and TRBJ1-5; D is unresolved. The CDR3 contains 14 residues. Trimming took off 5 bases at V and 7 bases at J, with 15 bases between the two ends. Germline CDR1 LNHDA, CDR2 SQIVND (reference sequence). In DNA, the CDR3 is TGTGCCAGTAGTGGGCTTGATAAACGCCAGCCCCAGCATTTT. This sequence encodes CASSGLDKRQPQHF.

This clone was recorded many times. J is TRBJ2-6 and V is TRBV6-1; D is undetermined. V lost 1 base and J lost 0, with 10 bases in between. Germline lookup yields CDR1 MNHNS and CDR2 SASEGT. This CDR3 has 17 amino acids. The CDR3 DNA is TGTGCCAGCAGTGAAGGGTTTGGACCCTCTGGGGCCAACGTCCTGACTTTC. Protein: CASSEGFGPSGANVLTF.

This clone was found many times. A much larger clone sits a single nucleotide away, making a read error possible. The chain joins TRBV29-1 to TRBJ1-2; D gene unclear. CDR3 length: 11 amino acids. With 1 base removed from V and 8 bases from J, the gap between germline ends came to 8 bases. The germline V gene has CDR1 SQVTM and CDR2 ANQGSEA. CDR3 sequence reads: CSVEGVVGYTF. CDR3 sequence (DNA): TGCAGCGTTGAAGGGGTGGTAGGCTACACCTTC. Combining the CDR3 with reference TRBV29-1 and TRBJ1-2 gives the whole variable domain SAVISQKPSRDICQRGTSLTIQCQVDSQVTMMFWYRQQPGQSLTLIATANQGSEATYESGFVIDKFPISRPNLTFSTLTVSNMSPEDSSIYLCSVEGVVGYTFGSGTRLTVV.